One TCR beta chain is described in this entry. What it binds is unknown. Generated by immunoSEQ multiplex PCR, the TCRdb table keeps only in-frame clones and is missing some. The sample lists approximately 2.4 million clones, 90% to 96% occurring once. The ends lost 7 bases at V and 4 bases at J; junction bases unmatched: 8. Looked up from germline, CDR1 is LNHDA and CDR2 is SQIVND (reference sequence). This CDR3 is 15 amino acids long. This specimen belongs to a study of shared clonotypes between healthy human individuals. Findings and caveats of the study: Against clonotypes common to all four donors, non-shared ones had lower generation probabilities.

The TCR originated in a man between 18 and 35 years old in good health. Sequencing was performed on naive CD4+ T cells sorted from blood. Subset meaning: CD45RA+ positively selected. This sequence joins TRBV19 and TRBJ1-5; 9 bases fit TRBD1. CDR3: CASTPGQGMNQPQHF. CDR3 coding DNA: TGTGCCAGTACCCCTGGACAGGGGATGAATCAGCCCCAGCATTTT.